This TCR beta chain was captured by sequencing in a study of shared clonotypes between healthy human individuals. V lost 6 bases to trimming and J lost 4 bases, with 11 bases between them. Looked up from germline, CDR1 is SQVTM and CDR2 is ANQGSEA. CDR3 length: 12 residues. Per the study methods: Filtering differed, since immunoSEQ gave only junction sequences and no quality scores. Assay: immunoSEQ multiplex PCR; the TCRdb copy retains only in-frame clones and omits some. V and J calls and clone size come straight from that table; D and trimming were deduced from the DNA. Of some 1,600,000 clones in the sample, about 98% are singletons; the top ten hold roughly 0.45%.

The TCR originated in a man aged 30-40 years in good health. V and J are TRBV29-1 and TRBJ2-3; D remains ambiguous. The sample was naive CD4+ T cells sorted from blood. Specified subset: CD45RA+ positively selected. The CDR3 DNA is TGCAGCGTATCAGTGGTGGCAGATACGCAGTATTTT. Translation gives CSVSVVADTQYF.